This T cell receptor (beta chain) was observed in a study of blood T cells in healthy people across ages. Study findings and constraints: With unsorted PBMCs, a conclusive comparison of naive versus antigen-experienced cells was not possible.

For the second PCR, which ran for about 7 to 12 cycles, a sample-barcoded 5' primer and a J-beta primer mix were used. The template-switch adaptor was a 5' adaptor with 12 random nucleotides. It tagged each cDNA molecule. TCRdb used MiXCR to reprocess the 5' RACE reads, holding one entry per CDR3 protein. The sample has about 940,000 distinct CDR3 sequences, about 48% seen once; the top ten hold around 15%. A note on this clonotype: Antigen unknown.

V shed 2 bases and J 9 bases; nucleotides not matched to a gene: 8. The germline CDR1 and CDR2 sequences are DFQATT and SNEGSKA (reference sequence). The length of the CDR3 is 15 residues. Sequenced sample: blood. V gene TRBV20-1 combines with J gene TRBJ2-1; 12 nucleotides match TRBD2. The origin of this receptor is a young man in good health. The CDR3 here is CSARQLAGGGGEQFF. CDR3 bases: TGCAGTGCTAGACAACTAGCGGGAGGTGGTGGTGAGCAGTTCTTC.